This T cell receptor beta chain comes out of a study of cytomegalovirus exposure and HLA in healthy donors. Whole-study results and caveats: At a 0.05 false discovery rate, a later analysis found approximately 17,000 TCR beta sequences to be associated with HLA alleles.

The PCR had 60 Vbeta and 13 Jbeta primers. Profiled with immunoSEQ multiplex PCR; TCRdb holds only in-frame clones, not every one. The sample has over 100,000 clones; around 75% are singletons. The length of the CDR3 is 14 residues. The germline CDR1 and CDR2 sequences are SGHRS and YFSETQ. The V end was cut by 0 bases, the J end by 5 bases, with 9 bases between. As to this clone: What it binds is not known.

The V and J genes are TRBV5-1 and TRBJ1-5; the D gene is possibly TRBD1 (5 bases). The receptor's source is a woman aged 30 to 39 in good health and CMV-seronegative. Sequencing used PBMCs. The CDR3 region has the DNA TGCGCCAGCAGCTTGGCAGGGTCTGATCAGCCCCAGCATTTT. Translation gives CASSLAGSDQPQHF. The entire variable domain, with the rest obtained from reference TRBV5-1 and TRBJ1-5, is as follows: KAGVTQTPRYLIKTRGQQVTLSCSPISGHRSVSWYQQTPGQGLQFLFEYFSETQRNKGNFPGRFSGRQFSNSRSEMNVSTLELGDSALYLCASSLAGSDQPQHFGDGTRLSIL.